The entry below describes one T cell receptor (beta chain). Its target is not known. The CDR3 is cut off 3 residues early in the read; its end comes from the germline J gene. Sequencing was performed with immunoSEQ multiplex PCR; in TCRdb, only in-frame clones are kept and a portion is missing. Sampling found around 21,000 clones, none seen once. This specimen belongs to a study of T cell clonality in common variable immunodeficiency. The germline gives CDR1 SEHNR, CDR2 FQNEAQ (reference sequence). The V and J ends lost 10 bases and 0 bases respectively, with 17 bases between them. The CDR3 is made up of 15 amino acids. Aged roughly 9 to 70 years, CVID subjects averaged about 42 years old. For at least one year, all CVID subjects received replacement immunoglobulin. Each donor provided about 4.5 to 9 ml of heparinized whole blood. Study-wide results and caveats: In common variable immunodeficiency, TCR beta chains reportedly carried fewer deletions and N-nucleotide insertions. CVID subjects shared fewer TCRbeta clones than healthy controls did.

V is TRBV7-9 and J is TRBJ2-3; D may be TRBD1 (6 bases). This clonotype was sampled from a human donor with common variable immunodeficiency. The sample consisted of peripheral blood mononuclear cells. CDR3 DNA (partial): TGTGCCACCACCCAGGGGCGGCCTAGCACAGATACG. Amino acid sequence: CATTQGRPSTDT. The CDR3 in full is CATTQGRPSTDTQYF.